This TCR beta chain came from a study of blood T cells in healthy people across ages. Germline V gene lookup returns CDR1 SGHAT and CDR2 FQNNGV. The CDR3 is 12 residues long. Sample-barcoded 5' priming and a J-beta primer mix drove a second PCR of roughly 7 to 11 cycles. Via MiXCR, TCRdb re-called the 5' RACE reads, giving one row per CDR3 protein. The table has around 1,900,000 distinct CDR3 sequences, around 42% seen once. A note on this clonotype: This likely reflects a read error, since a far larger clone is one base away.

Sample: blood. This rearrangement joins TRBV11-2 to TRBJ2-3; the D is unclear. This sequence originates from a human donor in good health. CDR3 coding DNA: TGTGCCAGCAGCTCCTTCACAGATACGCGGTATTTT. It codes for CASSSFTDTRYF.